The 8 T cell receptor beta chains below were found in one sample sequenced in a study of cytomegalovirus exposure and HLA in healthy donors. The PCR ran on 60 Vbeta and 13 Jbeta primers. The protocol was immunoSEQ multiplex PCR, while the TCRdb copy is restricted to in-frame clones and leaves out a portion. The table shows some 140,000 clones, with over 75% occurring only once. The sequenced sample consisted of PBMCs. These receptors were collected from a man under 40 in good health.

In regard to this clone: Germline and junction disagree at one end, which may indicate a read error. This chain connects TRBV7-7 to TRBJ2-1; 14 positions agree with TRBD2. Germline lookup yields CDR1 SSHAT and CDR2 FNYEAQ (reference sequence). The length of the CDR3 is 15 residues. CDR3 residues: CASSLVPGLAGEQFF. CDR3 in DNA: TGTGCTAGCAGCTTAGTCCCGGGACTAGCGGGGGAACAGTTCTTC.

V and J are TRBV2 and TRBJ2-3; D call uncertain. This CDR3 has 14 residues. Trimming took off 3 bases at V and 6 bases at J, with 13 bases between the two ends. In germline, CDR1 is SNHLY, CDR2 FYNNEI. The CDR3 region has the DNA TGTGCCAGCAGTGACAGAACGTTTCAGGATACGCAGTATTTT. Protein: CASSDRTFQDTQYF. Looking up the rest from reference TRBV2 and TRBJ2-3 gives the full variable domain: EPEVTQTPSHQVTQMGQEVILRCVPISNHLYFYWYRQILGQKVEFLVSFYNNEISEKSEIFDDQFSVERPDGSNFTLKIRSTKLEDSAMYFCASSDRTFQDTQYFGPGTRLTVL.

This chain connects TRBV28 to TRBJ2-1; weak D call: TRBD2 (6 bases). The CDR3 runs 13 residues. Deletions cut 6 bases from V and 0 bases from J, with 6 bases between. Germline V lookup: CDR1 MDHEN, CDR2 SYDVKM. CDR3 bases: TGTGCCAGCAGCGGGAGCTCCTACAATGAGCAGTTCTTC. This sequence encodes CASSGSSYNEQFF. The complete variable domain, with remaining parts taken from reference TRBV28 and TRBJ2-1, reads DVKVTQSSRYLVKRTGEKVFLECVQDMDHENMFWYRQDPGLGLRLIYFSYDVKMKEKGDIPEGYSVSREKKERFSLILESASTNQTSMYLCASSGSSYNEQFFGPGTRLTVL.

The chain couples TRBV27 to TRBJ2-2, with D possibly matching TRBD2 (7 bases). Germline values: CDR1 MNHEY, CDR2 SMNVEV (reference sequence). The CDR3 is 17 residues long. Trimming cost V 2 bases and J 5 bases, with 18 bases left between them. The DNA of the CDR3 is TGTGCCAGCAGTTTAGAGGGGGGGGGAGGACGAACCGGGGAGCTGTTTTTT. Its protein product is CASSLEGGGGRTGELFF.

V gene TRBV14 combines with J gene TRBJ2-1, with D possibly being TRBD2 (5 bases). CDR1 and CDR2 (germline): SGHDN, FVKESK. The germline V and J ends were trimmed by 4 bases and 0 bases, with 10 bases remaining between them. CDR3 length: 15 residues. The CDR3 DNA reads TGTGCCAGCAGCCCCCTGGCGGGCTCCTACAATGAGCAGTTCTTC. Residues: CASSPLAGSYNEQFF.

The chain links TRBV30 to TRBJ1-5; unclear D gene. Germline CDR1 is GTSNPN and CDR2 is SVGIG (reference sequence). V lost 2 bases and J 0 bases, leaving 11 bases between the germline ends. CDR3 length equals 15 residues. The CDR3 region is CAWSRMGDSNQPQHF. As DNA, the CDR3 is TGTGCCTGGAGTCGGATGGGCGATAGCAATCAGCCCCAGCATTTT.

V gene TRBV5-6 combines with J gene TRBJ2-7, with 8 bases matching TRBD1. Unmatched junction bases numbered 11, after V lost 2 bases and J lost 4 bases. The CDR3 contains 16 residues. Germline CDR1 SGHDT, CDR2 YYEEEE. The CDR3 region is CASSLLERRGLYEQYF. DNA of the CDR3: TGTGCCAGCAGCTTACTAGAGCGCAGGGGGCTTTACGAGCAGTACTTC.

J is TRBJ2-6 and V is TRBV29-1, with 9 bases fitting TRBD1. The CDR3 is 14 amino acids. J gave up 2 bases and V 7 bases, and 3 bases lay outside the gene matches. Germline CDR1 SQVTM, CDR2 ANQGSEA. The DNA for the CDR3 is TGCAGCGGGGGGGACAGGGCTGGGGCCAACGTCCTGACTTTC. Residues: CSGGDRAGANVLTF.